This TCR beta chain was retrieved from a study of T cell responses to AZD1222 COVID-19 vaccine. The assay was immunoSEQ multiplex PCR, and TCRdb's table has in-frame clones only and misses some. The sample contains around 130,000 clones, approximately 86% of which appear only once. A word on this clone: What it binds is unknown.

This CDR3 has 13 amino acids. CDR1 is MDHEN, CDR2 SYDVKM, per germline. Trimming removed 6 bases at V and 2 bases at J, with 11 bases between. Broader study findings: When two AZD1222 doses had been given, Spike-specific TCR breadth and depth rose. In all cases, repertoires were sampled only after the peak T cell response. Seropositive status at baseline applied to only 5 or 6 AZD1222 recipients. The sample set comprised mostly white British donors with more females, and clonal diversity was possibly underestimated.

The starting material was peripheral blood, obtained 28 days after the second AZD1222 dose. The chain is built from TRBV28 and TRBJ2-7; the D gene is possibly TRBD1 (6 bases). This receptor was identified in an adult who received the AZD1222 COVID-19 vaccine. The CDR3 DNA reads TGTGCCAGCAGCCCGACAGGACCCTACGAGCAGTACTTC. Its translation is CASSPTGPYEQYF.